The 25 T cell receptor beta chains below come from one sample, sequenced in a study of T cell responses to AZD1222 COVID-19 vaccine. Profiling relied on immunoSEQ multiplex PCR, and the TCRdb table lists in-frame clones only, not all of them. Found here are under 100,000 clones, roughly nine tenths of them singletons; the top ten hold 7% to 8.5%. Material: peripheral blood, obtained on day 0 of MenACWY control vaccination. The receptors stem from an adult in good health.

The chain employs TRBV9 and TRBJ1-2; no firm D call. The CDR3 loop spans 13 amino acids. Germline-derived CDR1 and CDR2 are SGDLS and YYNGEE. Trimming took off 2 bases at V and 4 bases at J, with 9 bases between the two ends. CDR3 loop: CASSVTHSYGYTF. The CDR3 coding sequence is TGTGCCAGCAGCGTGACCCATTCCTATGGCTACACCTTC.

This clone was observed a few times. The CDR3 protein is CASSEAQGVGTEAFF. The CDR3 coding sequence is TGTGCCAGCAGTGAAGCACAGGGGGTTGGCACTGAAGCTTTCTTT. The chain has TRBV6-1 and TRBJ1-1; 8 bases map to TRBD1. This CDR3 contains 15 residues. Germline V lookup: CDR1 MNHNS, CDR2 SASEGT. Trimming removed 0 bases from V and 4 bases from J; junction bases left unmatched: 4.

The chain employs TRBV19 and TRBJ1-1; 8 bases agree with TRBD1. CDR1 LNHDA and CDR2 SQIVND come from the germline V gene (reference sequence). CDR3 length equals 13 residues. Losses at the gene ends were 5 bases for V and 6 bases for J; bases not matched to a gene: 5. CDR3 region: CASSDRGIAEAFF. The CDR3, as DNA: TGTGCCAGTAGTGACAGGGGTATCGCTGAAGCTTTCTTT.

CDR3 in DNA: TGTGCCAGCAGTCGTAGCGGGTTAGAGACCCAGTACTTC. Translating it yields CASSRSGLETQYF. The gene calls are TRBV7-8 and TRBJ2-5; 7 positions match TRBD2. CDR1 is SGHVS and CDR2 is FQNEAQ in the germline V gene. V dropped 6 bases and J dropped 4; count of bases not matched to a gene: 5. This CDR3 has 13 residues.

The V and J genes are TRBV2 and TRBJ2-5; D is unclear. Germline values: CDR1 SNHLY, CDR2 FYNNEI. The CDR3 length is 12 residues. The V gene lost 4 bases and the J gene lost 3 bases, with 6 bases spanning the gap. CDR3 sequence: CASSGAEETQYF. The DNA for the CDR3 is TGTGCCAGCAGTGGGGCAGAAGAGACCCAGTACTTC. The full variable domain, with the rest looked up from reference TRBV2 and TRBJ2-5, is EPEVTQTPSHQVTQMGQEVILRCVPISNHLYFYWYRQILGQKVEFLVSFYNNEISEKSEIFDDQFSVERPDGSNFTLKIRSTKLEDSAMYFCASSGAEETQYFGPGTRLLVL.

The chain carries TRBV5-1 and TRBJ2-2; D unclear. Trimming left V 0 bases short and J 0 bases short, with 6 bases between. CDR1 is SGHRS, CDR2 YFSETQ, per germline. The length of the CDR3 is 15 residues. The CDR3, as DNA: TGCGCCAGCAGCTTGGAACCTGCGAACACCGGGGAGCTGTTTTTT. Translation gives CASSLEPANTGELFF.

The rearrangement joins TRBV10-3 to TRBJ1-1, with TRBD1 matching 7 bases. With V trimmed by 7 bases and J by 2 bases, 7 bases remained unmatched. Per the germline V gene, CDR1 is ENHRY and CDR2 is SYGVKD. The CDR3 has 14 amino acids. The CDR3 loop is CAITPRDSNTEAFF. The CDR3 DNA reads TGTGCCATCACACCCCGGGACAGCAACACTGAAGCTTTCTTT.

The rearrangement uses TRBV6-2 or TRBV6-3 and TRBJ1-5; maybe TRBD1 (5 bases). The germline gives CDR1 MNHEY, CDR2 SVGEGT. The germline V and J ends were trimmed by 3 bases and 4 bases, with 10 bases remaining between them. CDR3 length equals 14 residues. This CDR3 reads CASSYTGGNQPQHF. CDR3 nucleotides: TGTGCCAGCAGTTATACCGGGGGGAATCAGCCCCAGCATTTT.

The chain has TRBV28 and TRBJ2-7; TRBD1 or TRBD2 may be the D gene (5 bases each). The CDR3 sequence is 16 residues long. Germline V gives CDR1 MDHEN, CDR2 SYDVKM. V was shortened by 6 bases and J by 0 bases, with 18 bases between the two germline ends. The CDR3 sequence: CASSRLGDGSSYEQYF. CDR3 in DNA: TGTGCCAGCAGCCGATTGGGGGACGGCAGCTCCTACGAGCAGTACTTC.

This chain uses TRBV24-1 with TRBJ1-4; D is perhaps TRBD1 (5 bases). CDR3 length: 16 amino acids. The V gene's germline CDR1 is KGHDR and CDR2 SFDVKD. V was cut by 4 bases and J by 2 bases, with 13 bases left in between. In DNA, the CDR3 is TGTGCCACCAGTGAAGGCAGGGTGTCCACTAATGAAAAACTGTTTTTT. Translation gives CATSEGRVSTNEKLFF.

The CDR3 bases are TGCGCCAGCAGCTCTGGACTAGCGGGAACATTCTACAATGAGCAGTTCTTC. Protein: CASSSGLAGTFYNEQFF. The rearrangement links TRBV5-1 to TRBJ2-1; TRBD2 matches at 12 bases. This CDR3 has 17 amino acids. Germline V lookup: CDR1 SGHRS, CDR2 YFSETQ. Trimming cost V 3 bases and J 3 bases; bases outside gene matches: 7.

The V call is TRBV9, the J call TRBJ2-5; 10 bases fit TRBD1. This CDR3 comprises 16 residues. Germline values: CDR1 SGDLS, CDR2 YYNGEE. V lost 0 bases, J lost 5 bases, and 7 bases stayed unmatched. CDR3 sequence (DNA): TGTGCCAGCAGCGTAGCCTTGACAGGGGGCCGGGAGACCCAGTACTTC. Protein product: CASSVALTGGRETQYF.

The chain couples TRBV7-9 to TRBJ2-4, with D perhaps matching TRBD1 (5 bases). This CDR3 has 16 residues. Germline V CDR1 and CDR2: SEHNR, FQNEAQ (reference sequence). Trimming took 3 bases from V and 0 from J, leaving 12 bases between them. The CDR3 here is CASSFFGAQAKNIQYF. As DNA, the CDR3 is TGTGCCAGCAGCTTTTTTGGGGCTCAAGCCAAAAACATTCAGTACTTC.

The gene calls are TRBV9 and TRBJ1-2, with 7 bases matching TRBD1. The CDR3 is 15 residues long. Losses at the gene ends were 3 bases for V and 8 bases for J; bases not matched to a gene: 13. CDR1 SGDLS and CDR2 YYNGEE come from the germline V gene. The CDR3 protein is CASSAIAYRGGGYTF. CDR3 DNA: TGTGCCAGCAGCGCTATAGCATACAGGGGCGGAGGCTACACCTTC.

This clone appeared a single time. The chain employs TRBV5-8 and TRBJ2-4; possible D gene TRBD2, 5 bases. Trimming took 4 bases from V and 0 from J, leaving 8 bases between them. Germline V gene sequence: CDR1 SGHTS, CDR2 YDEGEE. This CDR3 region has 14 residues. The CDR3 sequence is CASSRELAKNIQYF. For the CDR3, the DNA is TGTGCCAGCAGCCGGGAATTAGCCAAAAACATTCAGTACTTC.

The table lists this clone with a count of one. The V gene is TRBV27, the J gene TRBJ1-1; D not certain. The CDR3 loop spans 13 amino acids. Germline V gene sequence: CDR1 MNHEY, CDR2 SMNVEV (reference sequence). The ends were cut back, 2 bases at V and 5 bases at J, with 9 bases in the middle. Here the CDR3 reads CASSLKVGTEAFF. The DNA for the CDR3 is TGTGCCAGCAGTTTAAAGGTGGGGACTGAAGCTTTCTTT.

The J gene is TRBJ1-1, the V gene TRBV19; D may be TRBD1 (5 bases). Germline V gene sequence: CDR1 LNHDA, CDR2 SQIVND (reference sequence). Trimming pared 0 bases from V and 8 bases from J, leaving 13 bases between. CDR3 length equals 14 residues. CDR3 in amino acids: CASSIDRTLSEAFF. The DNA of the CDR3 is TGTGCCAGTAGTATAGATCGGACACTCAGCGAAGCTTTCTTT. The entire variable domain, with the rest obtained from reference TRBV19 and TRBJ1-1, is as follows: DGGITQSPKYLFRKEGQNVTLSCEQNLNHDAMYWYRQDPGQGLRLIYYSQIVNDFQKGDIAEGYSVSREKKESFPLTVTSAQKNPTAFYLCASSIDRTLSEAFFGQGTRLTVV.

The chain joins TRBV10-1 to TRBJ1-1; D uncertain. Between the trimmed V and J ends, which lost 5 bases and 0 bases, there was a span of 7 bases. Germline CDR1 is WNHNN and CDR2 is SYGVQD (reference sequence). The length of the CDR3 is 13 residues. The CDR3 is CASSSAMNTEAFF. As DNA, the CDR3 is TGCGCCAGCAGTTCAGCTATGAACACTGAAGCTTTCTTT.

The V call is TRBV10-3, the J call TRBJ2-5; D call uncertain. CDR1 and CDR2 from the germline V gene are ENHRY and SYGVKD. V was trimmed by 8 bases and J by 1 base, leaving 8 bases between them. CDR3 length: 12 amino acids. CDR3 amino acids: CAIAQAQETQYF. The CDR3, as DNA: TGTGCCATCGCGCAGGCCCAAGAGACCCAGTACTTC.

This clone occurred once. This sequence joins TRBV9 and TRBJ1-5; TRBD1 aligns across 9 bases. The CDR3 is 22 residues long. Trimming removed 0 bases from V and 0 bases from J; junction bases left unmatched: 19. Per the germline V gene, CDR1 is SGDLS and CDR2 is YYNGEE. CDR3 nucleotide sequence: TGTGCCAGCAGCGTAGATTTAGGGGTGGCGGGACAGGGCCTCTATAGCAATCAGCCCCAGCATTTT. Protein product: CASSVDLGVAGQGLYSNQPQHF.

The gene calls are TRBV5-4 and TRBJ2-7, with no clear D. V was trimmed by 4 bases and J by 5 bases, leaving 16 bases between them. Germline V gene lookup returns CDR1 SGHNT and CDR2 YYREEE (reference sequence). The CDR3 runs to 14 residues. CDR3: CASSPSVSRDEQYF. For the CDR3, the DNA is TGTGCCAGCAGCCCTTCGGTCAGCCGTGACGAGCAGTACTTC.

The chain has TRBV7-9 and TRBJ1-1; 7 positions agree with TRBD1. V was clipped by 5 bases and J by 4 bases; unmatched bases: 7. Germline V CDR1 and CDR2: SEHNR, FQNEAQ (reference sequence). The CDR3 length is 14 residues. The CDR3: CASSPRQGGTEAFF. The CDR3 region has the DNA TGTGCCAGCAGCCCACGACAGGGCGGCACTGAAGCTTTCTTT.

This clone is a singleton in its sample. The rearrangement joins TRBV19 to TRBJ1-1; 7 nucleotides line up with TRBD1. The germline gives CDR1 LNHDA, CDR2 SQIVND (reference sequence). This CDR3 spans 13 amino acids. The V gene end was trimmed by 9 bases and the J gene end by 1 base; junction bases not matched to a gene: 5. The DNA of the CDR3 is TGTGCCAGCAGACAGGGCGGGAACACTGAAGCTTTCTTT. This translates into CASRQGGNTEAFF.

Concerning this clone itself: One end of the junction is discordant with germline, which a read error may explain. This sequence joins TRBV5-1 and TRBJ2-2; 7 nucleotides line up with TRBD1. Per the germline V gene, CDR1 is SGHRS and CDR2 is YFSETQ. This CDR3 contains 17 residues. CDR3 sequence: CASREQIGQEEHRGAVF. CDR3 sequence (DNA): TGCGCCAGCCGGGAACAAATAGGACAGGAGGAACACCGGGGAGCTGTTTTT.

The rearrangement uses TRBV9 and TRBJ2-7; D is possibly TRBD1 (7 bases). The CDR3 runs to 15 residues. The V end lost 0 bases, the J end lost 6 bases, and 16 bases lay between the germline ends. Germline-derived CDR1 and CDR2 are SGDLS and YYNGEE. The CDR3 here is CASSVAWTGGSEQYF. In DNA form, the CDR3 reads TGTGCCAGCAGCGTAGCTTGGACAGGAGGGTCCGAGCAGTACTTC.